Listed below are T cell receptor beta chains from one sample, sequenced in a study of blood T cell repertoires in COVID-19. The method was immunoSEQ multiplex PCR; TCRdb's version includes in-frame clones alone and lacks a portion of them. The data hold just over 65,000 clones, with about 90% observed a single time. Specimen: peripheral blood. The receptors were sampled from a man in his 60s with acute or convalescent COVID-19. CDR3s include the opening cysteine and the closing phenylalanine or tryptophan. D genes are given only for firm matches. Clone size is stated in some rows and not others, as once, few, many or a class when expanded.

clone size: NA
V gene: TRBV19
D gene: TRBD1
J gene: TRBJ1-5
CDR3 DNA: TGTGCCAGTAGTACGCAAAGACAGGGTTATAGCAATCAGCCCCAGCATTTT
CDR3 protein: CASSTQRQGYSNQPQHF

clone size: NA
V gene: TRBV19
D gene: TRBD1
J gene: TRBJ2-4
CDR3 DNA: TGTGCCAGTAGGAACAGGGGGGCGGACATTCAGTACTTC
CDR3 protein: CASRNRGADIQYF

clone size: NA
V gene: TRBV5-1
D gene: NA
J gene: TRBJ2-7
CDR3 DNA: TGCGCCAGCAGCTTAGCCCTGGGCAGCTCCTACGAGCAGTACTTC
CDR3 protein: CASSLALGSSYEQYF

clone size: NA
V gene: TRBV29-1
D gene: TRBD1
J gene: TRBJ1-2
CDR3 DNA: TGCAGCGTCGCTACAGGGGGCGGTCATGGCTACACCTTC
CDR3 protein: CSVATGGGHGYTF

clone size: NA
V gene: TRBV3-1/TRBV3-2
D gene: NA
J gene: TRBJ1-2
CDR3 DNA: TGTGCCAGCAGCTTAAGAGGGTCGGATGGCTACACCTTC
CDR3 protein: CASSLRGSDGYTF

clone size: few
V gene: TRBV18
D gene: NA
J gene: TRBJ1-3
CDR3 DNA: TGTGCCAGCTCACCCGCGCCGACAGGAGACGGAAACACCATATATTTT
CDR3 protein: CASSPAPTGDGNTIYF

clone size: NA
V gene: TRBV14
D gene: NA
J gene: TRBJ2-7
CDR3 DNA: TGTGCCAGCAGCCAAGGCGGTGGCAGAATCTACGAGCAGTACTTC
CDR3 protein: CASSQGGGRIYEQYF

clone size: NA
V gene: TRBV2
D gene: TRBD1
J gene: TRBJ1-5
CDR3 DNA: TGTGCCAGCACCCCCTGGACAGGGCATAGCAATCAGCCCCAGCATTTT
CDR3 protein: CASTPWTGHSNQPQHF

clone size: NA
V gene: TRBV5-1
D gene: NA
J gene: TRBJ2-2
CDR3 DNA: TGCGCCAGCAGCTGGGGCGGGGTGAACACCGGGGAGCTGTTTTTT
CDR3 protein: CASSWGGVNTGELFF

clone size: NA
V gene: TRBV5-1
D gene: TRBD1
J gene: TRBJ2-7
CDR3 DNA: TGCGCCAGCAGCTTAACAGGGGCCCCCTACGAGCAGTACTTC
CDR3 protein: CASSLTGAPYEQYF

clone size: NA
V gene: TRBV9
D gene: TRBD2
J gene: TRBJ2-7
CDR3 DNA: TGTGCCAGCAGCGCTACCAACGGACTAGCGGGGGTCGGTAACTACGAGCAGTACTTC
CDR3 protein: CASSATNGLAGVGNYEQYF

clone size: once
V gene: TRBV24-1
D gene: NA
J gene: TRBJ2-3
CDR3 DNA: TGTGCCACCAGTGATCCAAAAGCGGGTTCCACAGATACGCAGTATTTT
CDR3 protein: CATSDPKAGSTDTQYF

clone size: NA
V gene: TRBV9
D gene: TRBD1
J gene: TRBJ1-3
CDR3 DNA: TGTGCCAGCAGCGCGGACAGGGCGGGAAACACCATATATTTT
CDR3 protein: CASSADRAGNTIYF

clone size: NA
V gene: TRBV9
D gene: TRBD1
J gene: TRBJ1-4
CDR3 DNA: TGTGCCAGCAGCTCCCTGGACAGGGGCGTCGAAAAACTGTTTTTT
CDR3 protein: CASSSLDRGVEKLFF

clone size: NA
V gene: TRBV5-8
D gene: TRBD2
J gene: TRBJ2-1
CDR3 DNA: TGTGCCAGCAGCTTGACTAGCGGGACCTACAATGAGCAGTTCTTC
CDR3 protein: CASSLTSGTYNEQFF

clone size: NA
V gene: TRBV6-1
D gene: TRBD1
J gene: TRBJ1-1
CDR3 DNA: TGTGCCAGCAGTGAAGAGAGGACAGGACAATTT
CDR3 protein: CASSEERTGQF